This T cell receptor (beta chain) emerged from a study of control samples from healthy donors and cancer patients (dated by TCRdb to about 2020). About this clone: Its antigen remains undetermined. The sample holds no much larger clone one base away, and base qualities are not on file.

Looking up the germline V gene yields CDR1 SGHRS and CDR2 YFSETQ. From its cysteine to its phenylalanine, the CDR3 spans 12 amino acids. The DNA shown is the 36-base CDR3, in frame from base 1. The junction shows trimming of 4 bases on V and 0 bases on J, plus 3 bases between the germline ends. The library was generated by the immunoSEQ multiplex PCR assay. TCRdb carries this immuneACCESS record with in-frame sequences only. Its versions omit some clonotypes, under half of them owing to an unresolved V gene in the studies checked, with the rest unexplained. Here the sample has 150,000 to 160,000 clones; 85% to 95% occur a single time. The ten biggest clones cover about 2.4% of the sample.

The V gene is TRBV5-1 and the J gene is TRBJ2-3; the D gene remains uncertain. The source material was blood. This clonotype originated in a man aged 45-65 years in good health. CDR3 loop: CASSTSTDTQYF. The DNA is TGCGCCAGCAGCACTAGCACAGATACGCAGTATTTT.